This TCR beta chain was obtained from a study of T cells expressing NK-cell markers. This CDR3 has 17 residues. Germline CDR1 and CDR2: LNHNV and YYDKDF (reference sequence). Generation of TCR beta cDNA was performed by 5'RACE template switching incorporating UMIs. TCRdb derives one entry per CDR3 protein from the 5' RACE reads, leaving out DNA. The listing records hundreds of thousands of distinct CDR3 sequences. The TCR originated in a man aged 18 to 29 in good health. This chain connects TRBV15 to TRBJ2-3; with no DNA, the TCRdb D assignment of TRBD2 cannot be verified. Sample: blood T cells: a sorted CD56 or NKG2C T cell subset, CD4+ or CD8+ T cells, or bulk PBMC T cells (not recorded which). The CDR3 sequence: CATSRDQGESPSDTQYF.